This T cell receptor (beta chain) was obtained from a study of shared clonotypes between healthy human individuals. Of note for this clone: Its antigen is unidentified.

Cells designated naive CD8 were CD45RO-negative and were positively selected for CCR7, with terminally differentiated effector memory CD45RA+ cells excluded. V was clipped by 4 bases and J by 2 bases, with 8 bases between them. This CDR3 comprises 14 residues. The germline V gene encodes CDR1 LNHDA and CDR2 SQIVND (reference sequence). Findings and caveats of the study: Clonotype sharing across several donors was observed for around 5% of naive CD4 clonotypes. Measured sharing among donors was expected to vary with sequencing depth.

The material for each subset, its genomic DNA, was split evenly across several immunoSEQ plates. Measured with immunoSEQ multiplex PCR; TCRdb has only the in-frame clones, and not every one. Among more than 500,000 clones, 95% were seen once, and the ten largest hold 0.11%. Material: naive CD8+ T cells sorted from blood. The gene calls are TRBV19 and TRBJ1-4; the D gene is possibly TRBD1 (6 bases). The TCR comes from a woman under 40 in good health. In nucleotides, the CDR3 is TGTGCCAGTAGTAGGACAGACACTAATGAAAAACTGTTTTTT. Residues: CASSRTDTNEKLFF.